Below are 23 T cell receptor beta chains sequenced from a single sample in a study of T cell changes during pregnancy in multiple sclerosis. The repertoire was sequenced with immunoSEQ multiplex PCR; TCRdb's copy has only in-frame clones and lacks some. The sample shows about 44,000 clones, less than 95% of them seen only once. The starting material was CD4+ T cells from peripheral blood mononuclear cells, obtained in the third trimester of pregnancy. These TCRs come from a female donor with multiple sclerosis, enrolled in a pregnancy study.

The chain employs TRBV7-2 and TRBJ1-2; D is unresolved. This CDR3 comprises 15 residues. CDR1 is SGHTA, CDR2 FQGNSA, per germline. Trimming shortened V by 5 bases and J by 4 bases, and 17 bases separated the two germline ends. Here the CDR3 DNA reads TGTGCCAGCAGCACCAGAGGGAGTATCGGCTATGGCTACACCTTC. It codes for CASSTRGSIGYGYTF.

V usage is TRBV19 and J usage is TRBJ2-3; D remains unclear. The V gene's germline CDR1 is LNHDA and CDR2 SQIVND (reference sequence). The germline V and J ends were trimmed by 4 bases and 2 bases, with 10 bases remaining between them. The CDR3 loop spans 14 amino acids. The CDR3 protein is CASSTRGSTDTQYF. The DNA of the CDR3 is TGTGCCAGTAGTACTCGCGGTTCCACAGATACGCAGTATTTT.

This chain connects TRBV5-4 to TRBJ1-1; 11 nucleotides agree with TRBD1. The CDR3 runs 18 residues. J lost 2 bases, V lost 3 bases, and 12 bases had no gene match. The germline CDR1 and CDR2 sequences are SGHNT and YYREEE (reference sequence). CDR3 amino acids: CASSSRPGTGGPNTEAFF. The CDR3 DNA reads TGTGCCAGCAGCTCAAGACCCGGGACAGGGGGACCCAACACTGAAGCTTTCTTT.

The rearrangement links TRBV12-5 to TRBJ2-3; 7 bases align to TRBD2. The J segment lost 8 bases and the V segment lost 2 bases, leaving 7 bases of the junction unmatched. CDR3 length: 14 residues. The germline CDR1 and CDR2 sequences are LGHNT and FRNRAP. The CDR3 DNA reads as TGTGCTAGTGGTTTGACCGGGGGGACTGGTACGCAGTATTTT. Its protein product is CASGLTGGTGTQYF.

This chain links TRBV28 with TRBJ1-2; TRBD1 might be the D (6 bases). The V gene's germline CDR1 is MDHEN and CDR2 SYDVKM. The CDR3 is 14 residues long. V dropped 3 bases and J dropped 8 bases, with 16 bases sitting between them. The CDR3 is CASSFKGGKRGYTF. The CDR3 nucleotides are TGTGCCAGCAGTTTTAAGGGGGGGAAAAGGGGCTACACCTTC.

This clone has a handful of counts. The chain joins TRBV18 to TRBJ1-3; D not resolved. Trimming shortened V by 4 bases and J by 0 bases, and 13 bases separated the two germline ends. This CDR3 has 16 residues. Per germline, CDR1 KGHSH and CDR2 LQKENI. CDR3 loop: CASSHYDGVSGNTIYF. CDR3 in DNA: TGTGCCAGCTCACATTACGACGGGGTCTCTGGAAACACCATATATTTT.

The V and J genes are TRBV28 and TRBJ1-3; 8 nucleotides align to TRBD1. Germline V gives CDR1 MDHEN, CDR2 SYDVKM. CDR3 size: 13 residues. The junction had 4 bases not matched to a gene; V was cut back by 6 bases and J by 6 bases. The CDR3 loop is CASSLDRVNTIYF. The CDR3 DNA follows: TGTGCCAGCAGCCTGGACAGGGTAAACACCATATATTTT. The variable domain in full, with the rest retrieved from reference TRBV28 and TRBJ1-3, is DVKVTQSSRYLVKRTGEKVFLECVQDMDHENMFWYRQDPGLGLRLIYFSYDVKMKEKGDIPEGYSVSREKKERFSLILESASTNQTSMYLCASSLDRVNTIYFGEGSWLTVV.

The J gene is TRBJ1-5, the V gene TRBV10-2, with 8 bases identical to TRBD1. The CDR3 is 14 amino acids. Trimming removed 5 bases from V and 2 bases from J; junction bases left unmatched: 2. The germline gives CDR1 WSHSY, CDR2 SAAADI. CDR3 nucleotide sequence: TGCGCCAGCAGTACACAGGGGGGCAATCAGCCCCAGCATTTT. This gives the protein CASSTQGGNQPQHF.

The rearrangement links TRBV5-1 to TRBJ2-1; TRBD2 matches at 9 bases. From germline, CDR1 is SGHRS and CDR2 YFSETQ. There are 16 residues in the CDR3. With V trimmed by 1 base and J by 0 bases, 2 bases remained unmatched. CDR3 amino acids: CASSLIAGVSYNEQFF. DNA for the CDR3: TGCGCCAGCAGCTTGATAGCGGGAGTCTCCTACAATGAGCAGTTCTTC.

A single count supports this clone. The chain joins TRBV6-4 to TRBJ1-1, with D possibly TRBD1 on 6 matching bases. Trimming took 2 bases from V and 1 from J, leaving 8 bases between them. In germline, CDR1 is MRHNA, CDR2 SNTAGT. The CDR3 is 14 residues long. Here the CDR3 DNA reads TGTGCCAGCAGTGACGTCAGGGGGAACACTGAAGCTTTCTTT. Translated: CASSDVRGNTEAFF.

The rearrangement joins TRBV29-1 to TRBJ2-1; 10 bases agree with TRBD2. V gave up 6 bases and J gave up 2 bases; unmatched junction bases: 4. The CDR3 sequence is 14 residues long. Germline V gives CDR1 SQVTM, CDR2 ANQGSEA. The CDR3 nucleotides read TGCAGCGTCCCTAGCGGGAGCACCTACAATGAGCAGTTCTTC. It is translated as CSVPSGSTYNEQFF.

The chain couples TRBV7-2 to TRBJ2-7, with TRBD2 identical over 11 bases. The CDR3 contains 17 residues. Germline trimming cut 1 base from V and 0 bases from J; bases unmatched to any gene: 5. Germline CDR1 SGHTA, CDR2 FQGNSA. The CDR3: CASSLGSSGRSSYEQYF. The CDR3 DNA reads as TGTGCCAGCAGCTTAGGGTCTAGCGGGAGGAGCTCCTACGAGCAGTACTTC.

On this clone: Other DNA sequences in the same sample also yield this CDR3. J is TRBJ1-4 and V is TRBV5-1; D unresolved. Germline V gives CDR1 SGHRS, CDR2 YFSETQ. Trimming cost V 0 bases and J 4 bases, with 10 bases left between them. This CDR3 is built from 15 residues. The DNA of the CDR3 is TGCGCCAGCAGCTTGGGTCGGGTGTTTAATGAAAAACTGTTTTTT. As protein: CASSLGRVFNEKLFF.

The rearrangement joins TRBV4-3 to TRBJ1-1, with 7 bases matching TRBD1. V shed 2 bases, J shed 4 bases, and the junction held 13 bases outside the gene matches. The CDR3 extends over 17 amino acids. Germline assignment: CDR1 LGHNA and CDR2 YSLEER. CDR3 residues: CASSQLKTTGMATEAFF. The CDR3 nucleotides are TGCGCCAGCAGCCAACTCAAAACGACAGGGATGGCCACTGAAGCTTTCTTT.

In its sample, this clone was seen once. The chain carries TRBV7-8 and TRBJ2-3, with TRBD2 matching 8 bases. Germline CDR1 and CDR2: SGHVS and FQNEAQ. J gave up 3 bases and V 1 base, and 6 bases lay outside the gene matches. The CDR3 consists of 16 residues. CDR3 DNA: TGTGCCAGCAGCTTAGAGGGACTAGTTGCAACAGATACGCAGTATTTT. Protein product: CASSLEGLVATDTQYF.

This chain joins TRBV7-9 and TRBJ2-5, with 7 bases lining up with TRBD2. The germline V gene encodes CDR1 SEHNR and CDR2 FQNEAQ (reference sequence). Losses at the gene ends were 1 base for V and 4 bases for J; bases not matched to a gene: 6. The CDR3 covers 15 residues. The CDR3 sequence: CASSLGGLAAETQYF. CDR3 DNA sequence: TGTGCCAGCAGCTTAGGCGGGCTAGCGGCAGAGACCCAGTACTTC.

This rearrangement joins TRBV7-8 to TRBJ2-1; 12 bases map to TRBD2. Germline CDR1 and CDR2: SGHVS and FQNEAQ. V lost 8 bases and J lost 10; bases outside the gene matches: 12. The CDR3 totals 15 residues. In DNA form, the CDR3 reads TGTGCCAGCTCCAAGACTAGCGGGAGTTACGGCGAGCAGTTCTTC. Protein sequence: CASSKTSGSYGEQFF.

The chain combines TRBV6-5 with TRBJ2-7, with 8 nucleotides matching TRBD2. The CDR3 is 16 residues long. V lost 4 bases to trimming and J lost 6 bases; unmatched junction nucleotides: 14. From germline, CDR1 is MNHEY and CDR2 SVGAGI. CDR3 sequence: CASSSLRASGPGEQYF. The CDR3 DNA reads TGTGCCAGCAGTTCTTTGAGGGCTAGCGGGCCCGGCGAGCAGTACTTC.

The table lists this clone with a few counts. This rearrangement joins TRBV5-1 to TRBJ1-2; TRBD1 matches 8 bases. The germline V gene has CDR1 SGHRS and CDR2 YFSETQ. The CDR3 consists of 13 residues. The ends lost 4 bases at V and 7 bases at J; junction bases unmatched: 6. CDR3 coding DNA: TGCGCCAGCAGCCCGGACAGGGATGGTGGCTACACCTTC. Translation gives CASSPDRDGGYTF.

The V gene is TRBV28, the J gene TRBJ2-7, with D maybe TRBD2 (6 bases). V lost 3 bases to trimming and J lost 3 bases, with 9 bases between them. The CDR3 spans 13 residues. Germline V lookup: CDR1 MDHEN, CDR2 SYDVKM. The chain's CDR3 is CASSLGTGYEQYF. Written as DNA, the CDR3 is TGTGCCAGCAGTTTGGGGACTGGCTACGAGCAGTACTTC.

V usage is TRBV7-3 and J usage is TRBJ1-2, with a weak D call TRBD1 (6 bases). Trimming took 5 bases from V and 2 from J, leaving 12 bases between them. The CDR3 runs 14 residues. Germline CDR1 reads SGHTA; CDR2 reads FQGTGA. CDR3 amino acids: CASSATGTNYGYTF. The CDR3 region has the DNA TGTGCCAGCAGCGCAACCGGGACAAACTATGGCTACACCTTC.

This clone was counted once. CDR3 sequence reads: CSARRERGYTF. The CDR3 bases are TGCAGTGCTAGAAGAGAGCGTGGCTACACCTTC. J is TRBJ1-2 and V is TRBV20-1; no clear D gene. Germline V CDR1 and CDR2: DFQATT, SNEGSKA (reference sequence). The CDR3 consists of 11 residues. V was trimmed by 2 bases and J by 7 bases, leaving 8 bases between them.

The chain couples TRBV14 to TRBJ2-1; TRBD1 agrees at 8 bases. J gave up 15 bases and V 1 base, and 11 bases lay outside the gene matches. Germline V gene lookup returns CDR1 SGHDN and CDR2 FVKESK. This CDR3 contains 14 residues. The CDR3 region has the DNA TGTGCCAGCAGCCAAGGTTCAGGGGGCTCAACAGTGTTCTTC. The encoded protein is CASSQGSGGSTVFF.